Listed here are 10 T cell receptor beta chains from one sample, sequenced in a study of cytomegalovirus exposure and HLA in healthy donors. Only in-frame clones appear in the TCRdb table, and some are missing; sequencing was by immunoSEQ multiplex PCR. Of about 250,000 clones in the sample, roughly 84% were seen once. The sequencing input was PBMCs. These receptor sequences come from a man between 18 and 29 years old in good health and CMV-seropositive.

The chain has TRBV14 and TRBJ2-1; D gene ambiguous. Germline values: CDR1 SGHDN, CDR2 FVKESK. The V and J ends lost 6 bases and 2 bases respectively, with 26 bases between them. The CDR3 is 19 amino acids. The CDR3 DNA sequence: TGTGCCAGCAGGGGCACTCCGTCCAATGGGCTAAACCCCTACAATGAGCAGTTCTTC. As protein: CASRGTPSNGLNPYNEQFF.

The chain uses TRBV6-6 and TRBJ1-2; no clear D. This CDR3 is built from 14 residues. Trimming cost V 8 bases and J 5 bases, with 18 bases left between them. Germline CDR1 and CDR2: MNHNY and SVGAGI (reference sequence). The CDR3 reads CASVLGSTGYGYTF. DNA for the CDR3: TGTGCCAGCGTACTCGGGTCCACGGGGTATGGCTACACCTTC.

The CDR3 DNA follows: TGTGCCGCTAAGCGGGACAGGGGGGATGTGGACGAGCAGTACTTC. Translated, it gives CAAKRDRGDVDEQYF. The chain links TRBV2 to TRBJ2-7; TRBD1 matches 11 bases. The CDR3 loop spans 15 amino acids. The V gene's germline CDR1 is SNHLY and CDR2 FYNNEI. V was clipped by 11 bases and J by 5 bases; unmatched bases: 14.

The chain is built from TRBV5-1 and TRBJ2-1, with 8 positions matching TRBD2. Looked up from germline, CDR1 is SGHRS and CDR2 is YFSETQ. This CDR3 has 15 amino acids. The junction had 7 bases not matched to a gene; V was cut back by 1 base and J by 7 bases. The CDR3 sequence: CASSLSAGAQNEQFF. The CDR3 DNA follows: TGCGCCAGCAGCTTGTCAGCGGGAGCTCAAAATGAGCAGTTCTTC.

As to this clone: The same CDR3 is also encoded by other DNA sequences in this sample. The chain links TRBV27 to TRBJ2-2; 7 bases align to TRBD1. J lost 4 bases, V lost 6 bases, and 2 bases had no gene match. The CDR3 runs 13 residues. Germline V gives CDR1 MNHEY, CDR2 SMNVEV (reference sequence). CDR3 amino acids: CASRNRGTGELFF. The CDR3 DNA is TGTGCCAGCAGGAACAGGGGCACCGGGGAGCTGTTTTTT.

V and J are TRBV30 and TRBJ2-3; D could derive from TRBD1 or TRBD2 (6 bases each). The CDR3 extends over 13 amino acids. Trimming pared 5 bases from V and 2 bases from J, leaving 11 bases between. Germline lookup yields CDR1 GTSNPN and CDR2 SVGIG (reference sequence). The CDR3 DNA reads as TGTGCCTGGGACCGGGGGCTCACAGATACGCAGTATTTT. Encoded protein: CAWDRGLTDTQYF.

This clone was observed a handful of times. CDR3 sequence reads: CASSLTGTREETQYF. In DNA form, the CDR3 reads TGTGCCAGCAGCTTAACCGGGACGCGGGAAGAGACCCAGTACTTC. The rearrangement uses TRBV11-2 and TRBJ2-5; the D call may be TRBD1 or TRBD2 (5 bases each). The germline V and J ends were trimmed by 2 bases and 3 bases, with 13 bases remaining between them. The CDR3 runs to 15 residues. CDR1 and CDR2 (germline): SGHAT, FQNNGV.

The chain joins TRBV27 to TRBJ2-2; D gene unclear. The V end lost 4 bases, the J end lost 0 bases, and 6 bases lay between the germline ends. From germline, CDR1 is MNHEY and CDR2 SMNVEV (reference sequence). This CDR3 contains 14 residues. The CDR3 loop is CASSSWANTGELFF. CDR3 in DNA: TGTGCCAGCAGTTCTTGGGCGAACACCGGGGAGCTGTTTTTT.

The rearrangement uses TRBV5-8 and TRBJ2-1; D gene ambiguous. The germline CDR1 and CDR2 sequences are SGHTS and YDEGEE. Trimming left V 4 bases short and J 0 bases short, with 11 bases between. The length of the CDR3 is 15 residues. The CDR3 spells CASSEQWGSYNEQFF. Here the CDR3 DNA reads TGTGCCAGCAGCGAACAGTGGGGCTCCTACAATGAGCAGTTCTTC.

The chain couples TRBV5-1 to TRBJ1-5; D is unclear. Germline V gene lookup returns CDR1 SGHRS and CDR2 YFSETQ. This CDR3 has 13 amino acids. Trimming cost V 0 bases and J 4 bases, with 5 bases left between them. The CDR3, as DNA: TGCGCCAGCAGCTTGGAGTTTAATCAGCCCCAGCATTTT. This sequence encodes CASSLEFNQPQHF. Using reference TRBV5-1 and TRBJ1-5 for the parts outside the CDR3, the full variable domain is KAGVTQTPRYLIKTRGQQVTLSCSPISGHRSVSWYQQTPGQGLQFLFEYFSETQRNKGNFPGRFSGRQFSNSRSEMNVSTLELGDSALYLCASSLEFNQPQHFGDGTRLSIL.